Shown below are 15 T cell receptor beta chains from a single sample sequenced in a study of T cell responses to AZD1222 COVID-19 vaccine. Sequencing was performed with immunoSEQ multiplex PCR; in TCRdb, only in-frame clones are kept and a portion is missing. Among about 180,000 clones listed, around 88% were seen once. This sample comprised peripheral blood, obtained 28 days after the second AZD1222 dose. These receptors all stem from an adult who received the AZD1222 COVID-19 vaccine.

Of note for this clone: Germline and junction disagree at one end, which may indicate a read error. For the CDR3, the DNA is TGTGCCAGTACCAGACCAGGGGACTACGGCTACACCTTC. It encodes CASTRPGDYGYTF. The rearrangement joins TRBV19 to TRBJ1-2, with D possibly matching TRBD1 (6 bases). The CDR3 totals 13 residues. Germline CDR1 is LNHDA and CDR2 is SQIVND (reference sequence).

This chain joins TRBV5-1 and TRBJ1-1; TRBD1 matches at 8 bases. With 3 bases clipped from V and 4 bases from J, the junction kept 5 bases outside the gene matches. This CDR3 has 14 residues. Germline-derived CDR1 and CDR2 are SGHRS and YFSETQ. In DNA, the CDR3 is TGCGCCAGCAGCTCAAGACAGGGGACCACTGAAGCTTTCTTT. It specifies CASSSRQGTTEAFF.

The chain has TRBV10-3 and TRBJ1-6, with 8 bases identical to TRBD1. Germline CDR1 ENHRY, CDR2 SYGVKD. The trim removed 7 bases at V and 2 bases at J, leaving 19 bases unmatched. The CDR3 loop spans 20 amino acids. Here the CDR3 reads CAINKVGQGTGFTYNSPLHF. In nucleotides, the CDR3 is TGTGCCATCAATAAAGTTGGACAGGGCACGGGATTTACCTATAATTCACCCCTCCACTTT.

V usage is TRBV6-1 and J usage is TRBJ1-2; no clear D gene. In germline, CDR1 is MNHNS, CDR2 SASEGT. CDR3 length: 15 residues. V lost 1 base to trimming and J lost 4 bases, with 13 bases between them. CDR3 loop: CASSEGVGRSYGYTF. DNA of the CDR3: TGTGCCAGCAGTGAAGGCGTAGGGAGGAGCTATGGCTACACCTTC.

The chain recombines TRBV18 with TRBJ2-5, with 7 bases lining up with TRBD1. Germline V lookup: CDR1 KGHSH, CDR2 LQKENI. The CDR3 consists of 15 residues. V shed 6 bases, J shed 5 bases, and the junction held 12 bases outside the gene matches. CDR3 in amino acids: CASSPPFTGAETQYF. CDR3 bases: TGTGCCAGCTCGCCCCCTTTCACAGGGGCCGAGACCCAGTACTTC.

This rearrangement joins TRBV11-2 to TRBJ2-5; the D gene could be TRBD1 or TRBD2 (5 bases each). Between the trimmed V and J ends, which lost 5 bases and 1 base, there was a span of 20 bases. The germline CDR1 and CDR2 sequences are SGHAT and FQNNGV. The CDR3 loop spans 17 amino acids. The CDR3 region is CASSLRGGRGLQETQYF. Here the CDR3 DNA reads TGTGCCAGCAGCCTTCGTGGGGGTCGCGGGCTCCAAGAGACCCAGTACTTC.

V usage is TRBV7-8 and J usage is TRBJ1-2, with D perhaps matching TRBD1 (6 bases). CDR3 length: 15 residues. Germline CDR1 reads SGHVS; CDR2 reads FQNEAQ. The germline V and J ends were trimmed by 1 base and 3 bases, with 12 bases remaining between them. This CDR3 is CASSLEAGAYYGYTF. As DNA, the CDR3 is TGTGCCAGCAGCTTAGAGGCGGGGGCCTACTATGGCTACACCTTC.

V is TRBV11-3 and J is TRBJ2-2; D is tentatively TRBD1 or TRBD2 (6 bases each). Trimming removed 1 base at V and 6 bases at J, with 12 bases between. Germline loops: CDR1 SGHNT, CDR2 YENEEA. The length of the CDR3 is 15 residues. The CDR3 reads CASSLAGAIAGELFF. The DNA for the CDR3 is TGTGCCAGCAGCTTAGCGGGGGCAATCGCCGGGGAGCTGTTTTTT.

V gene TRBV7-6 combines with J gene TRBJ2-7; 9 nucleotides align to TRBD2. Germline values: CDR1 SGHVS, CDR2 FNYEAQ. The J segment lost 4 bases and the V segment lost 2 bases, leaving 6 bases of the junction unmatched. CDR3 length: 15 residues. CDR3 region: CASSLNSGGNYEQYF. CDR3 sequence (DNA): TGTGCCAGCAGCTTAAATAGCGGGGGAAATTACGAGCAGTACTTC.

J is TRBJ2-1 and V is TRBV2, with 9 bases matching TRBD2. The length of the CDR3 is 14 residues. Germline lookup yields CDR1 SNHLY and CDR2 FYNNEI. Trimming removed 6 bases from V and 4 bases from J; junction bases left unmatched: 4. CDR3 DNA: TGTGCCAGCAGATTAGCGGGGGAGTACAATGAGCAGTTCTTC. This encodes CASRLAGEYNEQFF.

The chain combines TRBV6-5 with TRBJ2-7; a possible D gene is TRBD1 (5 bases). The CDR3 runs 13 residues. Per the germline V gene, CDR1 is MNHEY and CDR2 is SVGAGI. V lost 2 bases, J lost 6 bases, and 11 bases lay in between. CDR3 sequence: CASSYESGFEQYF. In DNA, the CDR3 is TGTGCCAGCAGTTACGAATCAGGGTTCGAGCAGTACTTC.

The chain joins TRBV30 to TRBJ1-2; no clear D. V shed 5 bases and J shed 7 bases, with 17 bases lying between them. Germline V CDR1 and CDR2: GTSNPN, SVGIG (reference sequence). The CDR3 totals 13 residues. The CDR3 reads CAWDRRAMSGYTF. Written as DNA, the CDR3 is TGTGCCTGGGATAGGCGGGCGATGAGTGGCTACACCTTC.

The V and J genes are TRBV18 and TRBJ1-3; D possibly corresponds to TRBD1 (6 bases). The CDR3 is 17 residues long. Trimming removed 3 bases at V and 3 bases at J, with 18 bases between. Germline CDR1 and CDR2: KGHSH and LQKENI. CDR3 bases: TGTGCCAGCTCACCGCTTAACAGGGTGGGCGGTGGAAACACCATATATTTT. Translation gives CASSPLNRVGGGNTIYF.

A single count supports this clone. This CDR3 reads CATSHSGATTGELFF. CDR3 coding DNA: TGTGCCACCAGTCACTCAGGAGCTACCACCGGGGAGCTGTTTTTT. The J gene is TRBJ2-2, the V gene TRBV24-1; D remains unclear. CDR3 length equals 15 residues. Germline V lookup: CDR1 KGHDR, CDR2 SFDVKD. Trimming removed 6 bases at V and 4 bases at J, with 14 bases between.

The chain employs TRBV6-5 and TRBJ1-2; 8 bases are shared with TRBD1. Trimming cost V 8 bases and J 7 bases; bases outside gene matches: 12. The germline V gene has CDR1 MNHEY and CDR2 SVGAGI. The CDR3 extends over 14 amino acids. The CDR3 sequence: CASLEAGGMRGYTF. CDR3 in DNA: TGTGCCAGCCTAGAAGCAGGGGGCATGCGTGGCTACACCTTC.